This T cell receptor (beta chain) came from a study of blood T cell repertoires in COVID-19. Study-level information: Acute and convalescent COVID-19 specimens originated in the United States, Italy and Spain. PBMCs, B-cell-depleted T cells, or T cells provided the cDNA or gDNA that made up the material.

In terms of age and location, participants ranged from roughly 18 to 90 years and lived in about 25 US areas. Researchers sorted participants into cohorts using their self-reported clinical history. Germline CDR1 MDHEN, CDR2 SYDVKM. This CDR3 has 17 residues. With 8 bases removed from V and 0 bases from J, the gap between germline ends came to 22 bases. Only in-frame clones appear in the TCRdb table, and some are missing; sequencing was by immunoSEQ multiplex PCR. The sample lists approximately 200,000 clones; 75% to 85% were seen once. The chain uses TRBV28 and TRBJ2-5, with D possibly being TRBD2 (7 bases). Sample: PBMCs or T cells enriched from blood (not recorded which). The sequence came from a woman aged 40 to 55 with acute COVID-19. CDR3 bases: TGTGCCAGCGTATCGAAAAAGGGGGGGACAAACCAAGAGACCCAGTACTTC. It encodes CASVSKKGGTNQETQYF. Complete variable domain (other parts from reference TRBV28 and TRBJ2-5): DVKVTQSSRYLVKRTGEKVFLECVQDMDHENMFWYRQDPGLGLRLIYFSYDVKMKEKGDIPEGYSVSREKKERFSLILESASTNQTSMYLCASVSKKGGTNQETQYFGPGTRLLVL.